This entry lists 6 T cell receptor beta chains sequenced from one sample in a study of cytomegalovirus exposure and HLA in healthy donors. The PCR used 60 Vbeta and 13 Jbeta primers. The assay was immunoSEQ multiplex PCR, and TCRdb's table has in-frame clones only and misses some. Among some 140,000 clones listed, 70% to 80% were seen once. Material for sequencing was PBMCs. The receptors shown here come from a man aged 25-40 years in good health and CMV-seropositive.

The V call is TRBV14, the J call TRBJ1-4; the match to TRBD1 covers 7 bases. The CDR3 is made up of 12 amino acids. From germline, CDR1 is SGHDN and CDR2 FVKESK. With V trimmed by 4 bases and J by 11 bases, 4 bases remained unmatched. The DNA of the CDR3 is TGTGCCAGCAGCCCGGGACAGCAGAAACTGTTTTTT. It yields the protein CASSPGQQKLFF.

The rearrangement uses TRBV27 and TRBJ2-2; TRBD2 is a possible D gene (6 bases). The CDR3 is made up of 15 amino acids. The V and J ends lost 6 bases and 7 bases respectively, with 18 bases between them. Germline V lookup: CDR1 MNHEY, CDR2 SMNVEV (reference sequence). CDR3 in amino acids: CASRTATRRGGELFF. For the CDR3, the DNA is TGTGCCAGCAGGACCGCGACTAGAAGAGGCGGGGAGCTGTTTTTT.

The chain joins TRBV5-1 to TRBJ2-5; D call uncertain. CDR1 is SGHRS, CDR2 YFSETQ, per germline. The CDR3 contains 12 residues. Trimming cost V 3 bases and J 5 bases, with 8 bases left between them. The CDR3 DNA is TGCGCCAGCAGCTCCTCTAGGGAGACCCAGTACTTC. Translation gives CASSSSRETQYF.

The CDR3 coding sequence is TGTGCCAGCAGCTTGGGGGGGACTACCACAGATACGCAGTATTTT. It specifies CASSLGGTTTDTQYF. V gene TRBV11-2 combines with J gene TRBJ2-3, with 7 positions matching TRBD2. The CDR3 has 15 residues. The trim removed 3 bases at V and 2 bases at J, leaving 5 bases unmatched. Germline CDR1 and CDR2: SGHAT and FQNNGV.

The J gene is TRBJ2-5, the V gene TRBV6-5; 10 nucleotides agree with TRBD1. The CDR3 consists of 14 residues. Germline assignment: CDR1 MNHEY and CDR2 SVGAGI. With 6 bases clipped from V and 4 bases from J, the junction kept 5 bases outside the gene matches. The CDR3 protein is CASSRGTGVETQYF. DNA of the CDR3: TGTGCCAGCAGCCGGGGGACAGGGGTAGAGACCCAGTACTTC.

This clone was seen more than once but under ten times. This chain links TRBV30 with TRBJ2-5; D perhaps matches TRBD1 (6 bases). The ends were cut back, 1 base at V and 5 bases at J, with 26 bases in the middle. CDR3 size: 18 residues. In germline, CDR1 is GTSNPN, CDR2 SVGIG (reference sequence). CDR3 loop: CAWSGLERGSGVGETQYF. The DNA for the CDR3 is TGTGCCTGGAGTGGTCTGGAAAGGGGGAGTGGGGTGGGGGAGACCCAGTACTTC.